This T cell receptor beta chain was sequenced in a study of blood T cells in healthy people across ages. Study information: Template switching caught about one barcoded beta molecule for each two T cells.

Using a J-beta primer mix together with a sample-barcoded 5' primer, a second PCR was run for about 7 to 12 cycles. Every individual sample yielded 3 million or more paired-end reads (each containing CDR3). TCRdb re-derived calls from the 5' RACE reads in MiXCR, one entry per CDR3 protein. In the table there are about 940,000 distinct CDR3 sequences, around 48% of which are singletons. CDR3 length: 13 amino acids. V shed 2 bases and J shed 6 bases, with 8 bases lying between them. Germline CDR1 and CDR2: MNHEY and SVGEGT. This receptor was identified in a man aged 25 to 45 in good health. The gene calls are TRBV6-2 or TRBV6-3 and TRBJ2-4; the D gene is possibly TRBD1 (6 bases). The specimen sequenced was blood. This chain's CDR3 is CASSYLQGNIQYF. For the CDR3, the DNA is TGTGCCAGCAGTTACCTACAGGGAAACATTCAGTACTTC.